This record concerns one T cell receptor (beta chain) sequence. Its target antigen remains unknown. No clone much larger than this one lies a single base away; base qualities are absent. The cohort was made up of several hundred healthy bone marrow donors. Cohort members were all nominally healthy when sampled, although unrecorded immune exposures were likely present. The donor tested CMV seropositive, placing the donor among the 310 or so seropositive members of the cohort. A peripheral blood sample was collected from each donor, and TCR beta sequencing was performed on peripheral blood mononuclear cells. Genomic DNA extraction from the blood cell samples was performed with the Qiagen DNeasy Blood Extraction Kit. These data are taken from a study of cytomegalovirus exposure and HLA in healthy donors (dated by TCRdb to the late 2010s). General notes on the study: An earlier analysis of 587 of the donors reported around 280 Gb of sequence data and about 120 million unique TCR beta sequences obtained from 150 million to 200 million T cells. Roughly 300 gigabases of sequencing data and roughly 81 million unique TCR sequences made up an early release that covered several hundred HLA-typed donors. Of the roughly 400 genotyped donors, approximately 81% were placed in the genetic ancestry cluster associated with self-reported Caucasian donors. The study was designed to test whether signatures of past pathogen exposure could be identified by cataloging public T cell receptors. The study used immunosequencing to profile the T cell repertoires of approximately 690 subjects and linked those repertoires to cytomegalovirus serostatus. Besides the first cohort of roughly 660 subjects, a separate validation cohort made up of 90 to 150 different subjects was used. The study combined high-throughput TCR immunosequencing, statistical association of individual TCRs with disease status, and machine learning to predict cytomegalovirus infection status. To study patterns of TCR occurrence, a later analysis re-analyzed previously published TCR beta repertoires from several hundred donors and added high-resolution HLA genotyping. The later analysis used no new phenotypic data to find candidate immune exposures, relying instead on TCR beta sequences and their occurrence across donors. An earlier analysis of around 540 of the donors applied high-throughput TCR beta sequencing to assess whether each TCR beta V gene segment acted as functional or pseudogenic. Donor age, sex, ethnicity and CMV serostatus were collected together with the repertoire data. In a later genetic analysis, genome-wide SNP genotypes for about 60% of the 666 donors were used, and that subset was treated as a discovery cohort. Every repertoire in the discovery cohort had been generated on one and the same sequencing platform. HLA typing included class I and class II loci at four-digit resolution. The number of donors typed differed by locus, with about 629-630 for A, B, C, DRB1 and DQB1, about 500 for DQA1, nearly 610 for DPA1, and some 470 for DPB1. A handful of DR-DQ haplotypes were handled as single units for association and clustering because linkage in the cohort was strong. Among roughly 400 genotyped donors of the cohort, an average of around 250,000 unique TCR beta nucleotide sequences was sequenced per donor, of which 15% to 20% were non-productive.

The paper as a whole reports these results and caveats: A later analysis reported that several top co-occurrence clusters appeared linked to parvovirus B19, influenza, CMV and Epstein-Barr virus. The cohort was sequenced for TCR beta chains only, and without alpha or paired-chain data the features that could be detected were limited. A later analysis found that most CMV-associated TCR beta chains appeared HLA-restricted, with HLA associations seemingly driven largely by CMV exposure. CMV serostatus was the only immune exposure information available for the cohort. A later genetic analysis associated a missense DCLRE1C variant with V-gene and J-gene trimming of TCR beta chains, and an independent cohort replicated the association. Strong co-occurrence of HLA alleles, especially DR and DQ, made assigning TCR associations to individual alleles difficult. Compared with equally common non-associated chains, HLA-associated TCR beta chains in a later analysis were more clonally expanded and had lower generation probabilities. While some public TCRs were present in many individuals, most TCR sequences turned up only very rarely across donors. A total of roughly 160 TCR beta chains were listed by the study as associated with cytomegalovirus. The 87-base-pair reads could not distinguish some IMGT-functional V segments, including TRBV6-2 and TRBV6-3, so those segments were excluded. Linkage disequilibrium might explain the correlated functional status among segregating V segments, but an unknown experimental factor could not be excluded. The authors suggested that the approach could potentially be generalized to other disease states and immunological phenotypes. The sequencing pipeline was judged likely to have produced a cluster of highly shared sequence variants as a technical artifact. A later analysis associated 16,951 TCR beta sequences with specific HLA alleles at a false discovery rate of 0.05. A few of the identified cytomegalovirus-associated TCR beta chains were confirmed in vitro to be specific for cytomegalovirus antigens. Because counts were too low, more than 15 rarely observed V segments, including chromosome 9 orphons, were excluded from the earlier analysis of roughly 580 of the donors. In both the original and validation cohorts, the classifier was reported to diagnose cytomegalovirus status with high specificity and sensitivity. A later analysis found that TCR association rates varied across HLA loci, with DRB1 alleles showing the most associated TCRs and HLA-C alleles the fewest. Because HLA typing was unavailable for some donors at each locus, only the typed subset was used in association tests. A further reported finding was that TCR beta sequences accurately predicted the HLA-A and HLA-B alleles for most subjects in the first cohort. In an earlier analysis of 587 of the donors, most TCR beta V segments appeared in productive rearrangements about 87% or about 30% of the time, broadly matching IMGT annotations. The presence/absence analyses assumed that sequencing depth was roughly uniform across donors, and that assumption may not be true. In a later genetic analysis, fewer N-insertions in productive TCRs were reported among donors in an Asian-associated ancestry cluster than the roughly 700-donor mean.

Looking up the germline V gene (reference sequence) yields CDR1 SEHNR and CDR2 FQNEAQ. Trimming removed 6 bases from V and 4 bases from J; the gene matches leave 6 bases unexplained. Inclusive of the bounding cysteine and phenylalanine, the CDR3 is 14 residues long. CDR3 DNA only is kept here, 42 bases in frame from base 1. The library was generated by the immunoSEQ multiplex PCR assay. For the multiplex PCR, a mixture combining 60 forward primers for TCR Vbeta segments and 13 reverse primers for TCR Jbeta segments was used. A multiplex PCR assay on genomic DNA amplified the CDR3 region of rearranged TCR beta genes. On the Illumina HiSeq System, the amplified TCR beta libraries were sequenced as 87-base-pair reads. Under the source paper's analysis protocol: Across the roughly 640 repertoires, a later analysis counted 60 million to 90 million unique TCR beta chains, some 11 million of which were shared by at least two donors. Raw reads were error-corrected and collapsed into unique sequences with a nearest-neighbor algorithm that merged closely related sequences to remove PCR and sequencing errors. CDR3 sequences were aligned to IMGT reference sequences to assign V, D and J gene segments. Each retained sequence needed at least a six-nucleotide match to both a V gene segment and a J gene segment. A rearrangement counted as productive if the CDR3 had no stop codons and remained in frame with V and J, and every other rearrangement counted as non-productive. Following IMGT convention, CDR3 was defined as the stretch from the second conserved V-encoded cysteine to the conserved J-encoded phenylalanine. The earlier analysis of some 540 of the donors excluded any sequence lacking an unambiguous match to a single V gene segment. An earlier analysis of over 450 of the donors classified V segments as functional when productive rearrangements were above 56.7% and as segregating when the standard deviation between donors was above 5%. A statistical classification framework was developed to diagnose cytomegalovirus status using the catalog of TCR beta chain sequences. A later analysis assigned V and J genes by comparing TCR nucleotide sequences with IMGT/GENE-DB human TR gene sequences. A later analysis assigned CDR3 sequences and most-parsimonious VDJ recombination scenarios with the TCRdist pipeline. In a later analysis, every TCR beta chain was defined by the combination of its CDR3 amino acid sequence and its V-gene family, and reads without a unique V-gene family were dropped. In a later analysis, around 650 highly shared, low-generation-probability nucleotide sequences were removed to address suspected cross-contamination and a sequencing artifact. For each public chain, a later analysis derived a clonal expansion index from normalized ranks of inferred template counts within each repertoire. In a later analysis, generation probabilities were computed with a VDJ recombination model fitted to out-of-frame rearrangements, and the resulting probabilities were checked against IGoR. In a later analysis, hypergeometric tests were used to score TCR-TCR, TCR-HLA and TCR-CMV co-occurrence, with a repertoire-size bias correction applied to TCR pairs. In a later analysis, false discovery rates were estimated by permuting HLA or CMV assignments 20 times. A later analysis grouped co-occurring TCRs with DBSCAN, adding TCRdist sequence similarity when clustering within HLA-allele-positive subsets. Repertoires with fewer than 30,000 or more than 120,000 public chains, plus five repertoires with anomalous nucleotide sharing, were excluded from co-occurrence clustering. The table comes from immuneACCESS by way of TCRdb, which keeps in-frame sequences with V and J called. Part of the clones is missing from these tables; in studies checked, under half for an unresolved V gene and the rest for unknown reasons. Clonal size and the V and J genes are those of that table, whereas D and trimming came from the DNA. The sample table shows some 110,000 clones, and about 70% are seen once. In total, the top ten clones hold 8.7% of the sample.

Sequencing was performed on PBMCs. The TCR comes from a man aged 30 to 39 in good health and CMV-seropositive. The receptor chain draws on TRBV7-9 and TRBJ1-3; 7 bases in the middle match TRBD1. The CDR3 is CASRHRDSGNTIYF. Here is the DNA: TGTGCCAGCAGACACCGGGACAGCGGAAACACCATATATTTT.